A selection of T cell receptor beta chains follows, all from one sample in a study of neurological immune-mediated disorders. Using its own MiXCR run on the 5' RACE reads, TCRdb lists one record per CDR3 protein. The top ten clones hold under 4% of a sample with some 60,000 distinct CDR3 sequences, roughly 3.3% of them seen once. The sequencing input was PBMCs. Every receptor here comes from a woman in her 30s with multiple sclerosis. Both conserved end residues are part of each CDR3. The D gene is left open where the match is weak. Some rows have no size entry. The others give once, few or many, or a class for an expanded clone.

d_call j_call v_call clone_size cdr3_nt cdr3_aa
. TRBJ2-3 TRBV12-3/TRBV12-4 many TGTGCCAGCAGTTTAGCGCAGGGGACCCGCAATACGCAGTATTTT CASSLAQGTRNTQYF
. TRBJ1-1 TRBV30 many TGTGCCTGGAGTGTCTGGGGGGTTACTGAAGCTTTCTTT CAWSVWGVTEAFF
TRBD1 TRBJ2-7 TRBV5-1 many TGCGCCAGCAGCTTAGGGGGCGCGGATGAGCAGTACTTC CASSLGGADEQYF
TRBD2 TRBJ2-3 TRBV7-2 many TGTGCCAGCAGCCGTAGCGGGATCGGGACAGATACGCAGTATTTT CASSRSGIGTDTQYF
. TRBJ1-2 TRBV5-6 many TGTGCCAGCACCCCCCGGGGTGTACGTTATGGCTACACCTTC CASTPRGVRYGYTF
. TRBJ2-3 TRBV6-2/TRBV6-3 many TGTGCCAGCAAGGATGGCTCTGTGCGGAGAAAAGATACGCAGTATTTT CASKDGSVRRKDTQYF
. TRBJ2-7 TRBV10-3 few TGTGCCATCGCTAGGGGCACCTACGAGCAGTACTTC CAIARGTYEQYF
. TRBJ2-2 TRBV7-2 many TGTGCCAGCAGCTCGATGGTGGCGGCAGCCGGGGAGCTGTTTTTT CASSSMVAAAGELFF
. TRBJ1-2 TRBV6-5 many TGTGCCAGCACCCCCGGGCAGCGAAACTATGGCTACACCTTC CASTPGQRNYGYTF
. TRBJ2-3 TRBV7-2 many TGTGCCAGCAGCTTAGTCCGACAGGCTAGCACAGATACGCAGTATTTT CASSLVRQASTDTQYF
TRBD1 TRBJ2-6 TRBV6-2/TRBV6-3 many TGTGCCAGCAGACCGACAGGGGGAGCGGGTGGGGCCAACGTCCTGACTTTC CASRPTGGAGGANVLTF
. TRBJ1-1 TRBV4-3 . TGCGCCAGCAGCCGTGGAGAAACGAACACTGAAGCTTTCTTT CASSRGETNTEAFF
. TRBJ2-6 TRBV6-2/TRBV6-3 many TGTGCCAGCAGTTACCCCAGGGGACTCTCTGGGGCCAACGTCCTGACTTTC CASSYPRGLSGANVLTF
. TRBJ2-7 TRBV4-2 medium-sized TGTGCCAGCAGCCAAGAACCCGGGCTCAAGAACGAGCAGTACTTC CASSQEPGLKNEQYF
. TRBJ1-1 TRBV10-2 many TGCGCCAGCAAAGATCCCAACACTGAAGCTTTCTTT CASKDPNTEAFF
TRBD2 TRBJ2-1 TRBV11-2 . TGTGCCAGCAGCACCGCACGCGGGGGTGGCTCCTACAATGAGCAGTTCTTC CASSTARGGGSYNEQFF
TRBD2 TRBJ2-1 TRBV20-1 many TGCAGTGCTAGGGCCCTGCGAGGGCGGGAGAACAATGAGCAGTTCTTC CSARALRGRENNEQFF
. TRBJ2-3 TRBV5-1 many TGCGCCAGCAGCTTGGCTTTAGGGATTTCAGATACGCAGTATTTT CASSLALGISDTQYF
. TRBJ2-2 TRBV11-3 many TGTGCCAGCAGCTTAGCCAGGGCGAACACCGGGGAGCTGTTTTTT CASSLARANTGELFF
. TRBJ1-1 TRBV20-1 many TGCAGTGCCAACCTGCACGAACAGGGAGCTTTCTTT CSANLHEQGAFF
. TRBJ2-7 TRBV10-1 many TGCGCCAGCAGTGAGAACCCCTCTGGGGCGCAGTACTTC CASSENPSGAQYF
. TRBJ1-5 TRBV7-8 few TGTGCCAGCAGCTTAGCGGAGGGGATGCGCAATCAGCCCCAGAATTTT CASSLAEGMRNQPQNF
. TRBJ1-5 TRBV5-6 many TGTGCCAGCAGCTTGGCGGTGAGTCAGCCCCAGCATTTT CASSLAVSQPQHF
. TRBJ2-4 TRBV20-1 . TGCAGTGCTAGAGACAGGGTTGTAGCCAAAAACATTCAGTACTTC CSARDRVVAKNIQYF
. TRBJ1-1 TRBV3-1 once TGTACCAGCAGCCATAGGGAGTTGAACACTGAAGCTTTCTTT CTSSHRELNTEAFF
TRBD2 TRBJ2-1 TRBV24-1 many TGTGCCACCAGTGATTTGGGGGGACTAGCGGCGTCCTACAATGAGCAGTTCTTC CATSDLGGLAASYNEQFF
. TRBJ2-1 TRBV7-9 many TGTGCCAGCAGCCCAAGTCTTGAGCAGTTCTTC CASSPSLEQFF
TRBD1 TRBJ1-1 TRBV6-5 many TGTGCCAGCAGTGGGGACAGGGTGAACACTGAAGCTTTCTTT CASSGDRVNTEAFF
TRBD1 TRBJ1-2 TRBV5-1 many TGCGCCAGCAGCCGGGACAGGTTTTATGGCTACACCTTC CASSRDRFYGYTF
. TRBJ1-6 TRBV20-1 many TGCAGTGCTACCCCCCCAGGGTTCATAGATTCACCCCTCCACTTT CSATPPGFIDSPLHF
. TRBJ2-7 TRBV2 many TGTGCCAGCAGTGAAGCAGCCGGCACCGAGCAGTACTTC CASSEAAGTEQYF
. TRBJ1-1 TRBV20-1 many TGCAGTGCTAAGAGCGGGGAGTTAGGGAACACTGAAGCTTTCTTT CSAKSGELGNTEAFF
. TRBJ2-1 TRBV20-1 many TGCAGTTATTCAGGGCCCCGGGACAATGAGCAGTTCTTC CSYSGPRDNEQFF
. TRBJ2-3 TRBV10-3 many TGTGCCATCAGACCCGGGACTCTCGCAGATACGCAGTATTTT CAIRPGTLADTQYF
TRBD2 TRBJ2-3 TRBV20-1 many TGCAGTGCCCTACTAGCGGCGGATACGCAGTATTTT CSALLAADTQYF
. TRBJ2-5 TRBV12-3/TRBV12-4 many TGTGCCAGCAGTCTACGGATCAATGAAGCACAAGAGACCCAGTACTTC CASSLRINEAQETQYF
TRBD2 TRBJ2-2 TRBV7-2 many TGTGCCAGCAGCTTAGCACGCGGGAGGCACACCGGGGAGCTGTTTTTT CASSLARGRHTGELFF
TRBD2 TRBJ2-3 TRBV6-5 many TGTGCCAGCAGTTTAAGACTAGCGGGGAAGTATCCAATTAGAACAGATACGCAGTATTTT CASSLRLAGKYPIRTDTQYF
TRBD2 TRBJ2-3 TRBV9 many TGTGCCAGCAGCGGCCCGTCTAGCGGGAATCGTATTGATACGCAGTATTTT CASSGPSSGNRIDTQYF
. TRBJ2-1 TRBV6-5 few TGTGCCAGCAGTCAATCCTCAAAGGGGAATGAGCAGTTCTTC CASSQSSKGNEQFF
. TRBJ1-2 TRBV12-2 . TGTGCAAGTCGCTTAGTCTCTCGGGGGCGCCTCTATGGCTACACCTTC CASRLVSRGRLYGYTF
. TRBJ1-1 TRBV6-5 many TGTGCCAGCAGTTACGGGGGAACCACTGAAGCTTTCTTT CASSYGGTTEAFF
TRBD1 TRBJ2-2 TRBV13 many TGTGCCAGCAGCCCGGACAGGGGTAGGATAGCGAACACCGGGGAGCTGTTTTTT CASSPDRGRIANTGELFF
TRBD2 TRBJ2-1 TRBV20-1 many TGCAGTGCTTTCCTAGCGGGGGGGCGGAATGAGCAGTTCTTC CSAFLAGGRNEQFF
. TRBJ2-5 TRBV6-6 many TGTGCCAGGGGGTTCGGGTTAGAAGAGACCCAGTACTTC CARGFGLEETQYF
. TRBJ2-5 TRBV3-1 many TGTGCCAGCAGCCCCATAGTAGGCGGGATAGGAGAGACCCAGTACTTC CASSPIVGGIGETQYF
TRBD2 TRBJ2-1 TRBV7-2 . TGTGCCGTTACTAGCGGGCGAGAGCAGTTCTTC CAVTSGREQFF
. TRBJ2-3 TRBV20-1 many TGCAGTGCTAGAGCCCCGGGCGGGGCCCTCACAGATACGCAGTATTTT CSARAPGGALTDTQYF
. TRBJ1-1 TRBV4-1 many TGCGCCAGCAGCCAAGTATGGGACACTGAAGCTTTCTTT CASSQVWDTEAFF
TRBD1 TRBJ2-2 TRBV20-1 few TGCAGTGCTAGAGCTTCGACAGGGGCACAAAACACCGGGGAGCTGTTTTTT CSARASTGAQNTGELFF
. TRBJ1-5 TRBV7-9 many TGTGCCAGCAGCTTAGGGGGGTTCACTGCTAGCAATCAGCCCCAGCATTTT CASSLGGFTASNQPQHF
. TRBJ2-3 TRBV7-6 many TGTGCCAGCAGGGCTTACACAGATACGCAGTATTTT CASRAYTDTQYF
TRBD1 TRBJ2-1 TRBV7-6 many TGTGCCAGCAGCTTAGGCCCAGGGGGCTTTTACAATGAGCAGTTCTTC CASSLGPGGFYNEQFF
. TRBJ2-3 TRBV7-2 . TGTGCCAGCAGGTCCTCCAATACGCAGTATTTT CASRSSNTQYF
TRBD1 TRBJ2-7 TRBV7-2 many TGTGCCAGCAGCGCGACAGGGGGGTTGTCCTACGAGCAGTACTTC CASSATGGLSYEQYF
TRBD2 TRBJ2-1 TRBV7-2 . TGTGCCAGCAGTTACCCGGGACTAGGAATCGATGAGCAGTTCTTC CASSYPGLGIDEQFF
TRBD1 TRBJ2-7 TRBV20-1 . TGCAGTGCTAGGGGACAGGGCTACGAGCAGTACTTC CSARGQGYEQYF
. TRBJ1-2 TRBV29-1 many TGCAGCGTTGATCGGGACGGCTACACCTTC CSVDRDGYTF
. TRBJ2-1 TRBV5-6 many TGTGCCAGCAGCTTCCCTATAGGTTCAGGCTACAATGAGCAGTTCTTC CASSFPIGSGYNEQFF
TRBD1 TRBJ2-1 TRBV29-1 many TGCAGCGCTCGGACAGGGCCGATGAATGAGCAGTTCTTC CSARTGPMNEQFF